This T cell receptor (beta chain) was captured in a study of T cell responses to AZD1222 COVID-19 vaccine. Overall study results and limits: Vaccination with two AZD1222 doses was followed by a rise in Spike-specific TCR breadth and depth.

Germline CDR1 is SGHVS and CDR2 is FNYEAQ. V was cut by 2 bases and J by 0 bases, with 2 bases left in between. This CDR3 has 13 residues. TCRdb's copy holds only in-frame clones and misses some; the assay was immunoSEQ multiplex PCR. Among about 160,000 clones, approximately 90% were seen once, and the ten largest hold around 0.99%. Points on this clone: Its cognate antigen is unknown.

The chain is built from TRBV7-6 and TRBJ1-5; D gene unclear. Sequencing was performed on peripheral blood, taken 28 days after the second AZD1222 dose. The receptor comes from an adult who received the AZD1222 COVID-19 vaccine. CDR3 region: CASSLSSNQPQHF. DNA for the CDR3: TGTGCCAGCAGCTTAAGTAGCAATCAGCCCCAGCATTTT. The full variable domain, completed using reference TRBV7-6 and TRBJ1-5, is GAGVSQSPRYKVTKRGQDVALRCDPISGHVSLYWYRQALGQGPEFLTYFNYEAQQDKSGLPNDRFSAERPEGSISTLTIQRTEQRDSAMYRCASSLSSNQPQHFGDGTRLSIL.